This T cell receptor (beta chain) was recorded in a study of neurological immune-mediated disorders. Whole-study results and caveats: Neither clinical nor MRI features were found to be associated with the multiple sclerosis repertoire cluster.

Per the germline V gene, CDR1 is WSHSY and CDR2 is SAAADI. V dropped 2 bases and J dropped 3; count of bases not matched to a gene: 8. CDR3 length equals 16 residues. This clonotype was counted ten times or more. Its cognate antigen is unknown. Via MiXCR, TCRdb re-called the 5' RACE reads, giving one row per CDR3 protein. The table has tens of thousands of distinct CDR3 sequences, roughly 4% seen once. PBMCs stored at -80 C, numbering 2 million, were the origin of the unsorted libraries. The clonotype was recovered from a man over 45 with multiple sclerosis. The sequencing sample was made of PBMCs. The chain recombines TRBV10-2 with TRBJ2-7; 9 bases align to TRBD2. The CDR3 loop reads CASSEGTSGGIYEQYF. CDR3 coding DNA: TGCGCCAGCAGTGAGGGGACGAGCGGGGGGATCTACGAGCAGTACTTC.